Listed below are T cell receptor beta chains from one sample, sequenced in a study of shared clonotypes between healthy human individuals. The repertoire was sequenced with immunoSEQ multiplex PCR; TCRdb's copy has only in-frame clones and lacks some. The sample records roughly 1,000,000 clones, 75% to 85% being singletons. The sequenced sample was memory CD4+ T cells from PBMCs. The receptors were sampled from a man younger than 35 in good health. Some clones in this sample may be carry-over from other donors' samples. Each CDR3 is given with its conserved first and last residue. The D gene is left open where the match is weak. Only some rows state a clone size, as once, few, many or a class for expanded clones.

j_gene	d_gene	abundance	v_gene	CDR3nt	CDR3aa
TRBJ2-1	TRBD2	few	TRBV5-1	TGCGCCAGCCGAGACCAGACTAGCTCGGATGAGCAGTTCTTC	CASRDQTSSDEQFF
TRBJ2-1	.	.	TRBV5-4	TGTGCCAGCAGCTTATCGGGGGAATCCTACAATGAGCAGTTCTTC	CASSLSGESYNEQFF
TRBJ2-3	.	.	TRBV11-3	TGTGCCAGCAGCTTAGCTTCCGCAGATACGCAGTATTTT	CASSLASADTQYF
TRBJ2-3	.	.	TRBV9	TGTGCGTGGGGGAATACAGATACGCAGTATTTT	CAWGNTDTQYF
TRBJ2-7	TRBD1	.	TRBV30	TGTGCCTGGACGAGGACAGGGGGCGCGTCTTACGAGCAGTACTTC	CAWTRTGGASYEQYF
TRBJ2-3	.	.	TRBV4-3	TGCGCCAGCAGCCAAGTAGGTCAGCTTAGCACAGATACGCAGTATTTT	CASSQVGQLSTDTQYF
TRBJ2-1	.	once	TRBV4-3	TGCGCCAGCAGCCAAGACACGATAGACTACAATGAGCAGTTCTTC	CASSQDTIDYNEQFF
TRBJ1-2	.	.	TRBV30	TGTGCCTGGAACACAGGGATTAGCTATGGCTACACCTTC	CAWNTGISYGYTF
TRBJ1-4	.	.	TRBV25-1	TGTGCCAGCAGTGAAGGGGGGAAAGAAAAACTGTTTTTT	CASSEGGKEKLFF
TRBJ1-6	.	.	TRBV6-1	TGTGCCAGCACTCCGGATAATAATTCACCCCTCCACTTT	CASTPDNNSPLHF
TRBJ2-1	.	.	TRBV11-2	TGTGCCAGCAGCTTCTCGGAGGGTGGTGAGCAGTTCTTC	CASSFSEGGEQFF
TRBJ2-7	.	few	TRBV28	TGTGCCAGCAGGGCCATCTACGAGCAGTACTTC	CASRAIYEQYF
TRBJ2-2	TRBD2	.	TRBV7-3	TGTGCCAGCAGCTTATTAGCGGGACAAAACACCGGGGAGCTGTTTTTT	CASSLLAGQNTGELFF
TRBJ2-7	.	.	TRBV4-1	TGCGCCAGCAGCCAAGGAATGCAGCGGTACGAGCAGTACTTC	CASSQGMQRYEQYF
TRBJ1-4	.	.	TRBV28	TGTGCCAGCAGCGACGTAGGGCAGGCGTCTAATGAAAAACTGTTTTTT	CASSDVGQASNEKLFF
TRBJ1-1	.	.	TRBV10-3	TGTGCCATCGGGGAGCTAGCCACTGAAGCTTTCTTT	CAIGELATEAFF
TRBJ2-5	TRBD2	.	TRBV7-9	TGTGCCAGCAGCTCACTAGCGGGTGGGGGAGAGACCCAGTACTTC	CASSSLAGGGETQYF